These T cell receptor beta chains were read from a single sample in a study of cytomegalovirus exposure and HLA in healthy donors. Assay used: immunoSEQ multiplex PCR; TCRdb lists only in-frame clones, some missing. The profile shows approximately 140,000 clones, roughly 72% of them singletons. The source material was PBMCs. These receptors came from a man aged 35 to 55 in good health and CMV-seronegative. The CDR3 runs from the conserved cysteine through the conserved F or W. The order of the fields is J gene, clone size, V gene, D gene, CDR3 DNA, CDR3 protein. The D gene is left open where the match is weak. Clone size is not always given. Where it is, it says once, few, many or a class for expanded clones.

J: TRBJ2-3
size: few
V: TRBV5-4
D: TRBD1
DNA: TGTGCCAGCAGCGCCGGGACAGGGTACGATACGCAGTATTTT
CDR3: CASSAGTGYDTQYF

J: TRBJ2-7
size: .
V: TRBV27
D: .
DNA: TGTGCCAGCAGTTTCATGGGGGCCTCCTACGAGCAGTACTTC
CDR3: CASSFMGASYEQYF

J: TRBJ2-7
size: .
V: TRBV9
D: TRBD2
DNA: TGTGCCAGCAGCGTAGACGGGGGGGGGCCCTACGAGCAGTACTTC
CDR3: CASSVDGGGPYEQYF

J: TRBJ1-5
size: once
V: TRBV19
D: TRBD1
DNA: TGTGCCAGTAAAGCGACAGGGTATCAGCCCCAGCATTTT
CDR3: CASKATGYQPQHF

J: TRBJ2-4
size: .
V: TRBV7-9
D: .
DNA: TGTGCCAGCAGTCCTAGACAGGGACTAGCCAAAAACATTCAGTACTTC
CDR3: CASSPRQGLAKNIQYF

J: TRBJ2-5
size: .
V: TRBV5-1
D: .
DNA: TGCGCCAGCAGCTTGGAGGGGAGGCAGGAGACCCAGTACTTC
CDR3: CASSLEGRQETQYF

J: TRBJ1-1
size: .
V: TRBV30
D: .
DNA: TGTGCCTGGAGCCCGACAAGGCTCCCGAACACTGAAGCTTTCTTT
CDR3: CAWSPTRLPNTEAFF

J: TRBJ2-7
size: .
V: TRBV18
D: TRBD1
DNA: TGTGCCAGCTCACCAGGATGGGACAGATCCTACGAGCAGTACTTC
CDR3: CASSPGWDRSYEQYF

J: TRBJ2-1
size: .
V: TRBV9
D: TRBD2
DNA: TGTGCCAGCAGCGTAGTGGGTAGCGGGGGGGGTGAGCAGTTCTTC
CDR3: CASSVVGSGGGEQFF

J: TRBJ2-7
size: once
V: TRBV28
D: TRBD1
DNA: TGTGCCAGCATAAGGACAGGCTCCTACGAGCAGTACTTC
CDR3: CASIRTGSYEQYF

J: TRBJ2-7
size: .
V: TRBV2
D: .
DNA: TGTGCCAGCACGGAACAGGGCCCCTACTACGAGCAGTACTTC
CDR3: CASTEQGPYYEQYF

J: TRBJ2-2
size: .
V: TRBV6-5
D: TRBD1
DNA: TGTGCCAGCAGTTTGGGACAGGCCCCTACCGGGGAGCTGTTTTTT
CDR3: CASSLGQAPTGELFF

J: TRBJ2-2
size: once
V: TRBV7-3
D: TRBD2
DNA: TGTGCCAGCAGCCAACTAGCGGGGGGGCCCACCGGGGAGCTGTTTTTT
CDR3: CASSQLAGGPTGELFF

J: TRBJ2-7
size: .
V: TRBV19
D: .
DNA: TGTGCCAGTAGTATCAAGAGTACCTACGAGCAGTACTTC
CDR3: CASSIKSTYEQYF

J: TRBJ2-7
size: .
V: TRBV5-6
D: .
DNA: TGTGCCAGCAGCTTGGCTAGCATCTCCTACGAGCAGTACTTC
CDR3: CASSLASISYEQYF

J: TRBJ2-1
size: .
V: TRBV25-1
D: .
DNA: TGTGCCAGCAGTCCCCACACAGGGGAGCAGTTCTTC
CDR3: CASSPHTGEQFF

J: TRBJ1-1
size: .
V: TRBV6-1
D: .
DNA: TGTGCCAGCAGTGATTCCTATGGTGACACTGAAGCTTTCTTT
CDR3: CASSDSYGDTEAFF

J: TRBJ2-2
size: few
V: TRBV9
D: .
DNA: TGTGCCAGCAGCGTAAGAGCGCCTACGAACACCGGGGAGCTGTTTTTT
CDR3: CASSVRAPTNTGELFF

J: TRBJ1-5
size: .
V: TRBV28
D: TRBD1
DNA: TGTGCCAGCAGTTCCCCGGGACAGGGGAGCGGGGACCGGGGAGCCCAGCATTTT
CDR3: CASSSPGQGSGDRGAQHF

J: TRBJ2-3
size: once
V: TRBV6-5
D: .
DNA: TGTGCCAGCAGTTCCCCCCATGAGGAAGATACGCAGTATTTT
CDR3: CASSSPHEEDTQYF

J: TRBJ2-3
size: .
V: TRBV27
D: .
DNA: TGTGCCAGCAGTTGGGGCACCACAGATACGCAGTATTTT
CDR3: CASSWGTTDTQYF

J: TRBJ1-2
size: .
V: TRBV4-1
D: .
DNA: TGCGCCAGCAGCCAGATGGGCCTTAACTATGGCTACACCTTC
CDR3: CASSQMGLNYGYTF